The rows below give T cell receptor beta chains drawn from one sample of a study of OX40 agonist ivuxolimab in advanced cancers. Profiling relied on immunoSEQ multiplex PCR, and the TCRdb table lists in-frame clones only, not all of them. The table lists about 32,000 clones, about 87% of them singletons. Source: CD4+ or CD8+ T cells sorted from blood, taken in a trial of the OX40 agonist ivuxolimab. The source is an adult with an advanced solid tumor such as melanoma, head and neck, liver or kidney cancer. Each CDR3 is given with its conserved first and last residue. The D gene is left open where the match is weak. Not all rows give a size; the values are once, few, many and, for expanded clones, a class.

TRBV11-2	TRBJ2-1	TRBD1	NA	CASSSPGQSYNEQFF	TGTGCCAGCAGCTCACCGGGACAGAGCTACAATGAGCAGTTCTTC
TRBV6-5	TRBJ2-3	NA	few	CASRTGLNFWDTQYF	TGTGCCAGCCGCACCGGACTGAACTTTTGGGATACGCAGTATTTT
TRBV28	TRBJ2-7	NA	few	CASSLFEGGEQYF	TGTGCCAGCAGTTTATTCGAGGGCGGCGAGCAGTACTTC
TRBV14	TRBJ2-3	TRBD2	few	CASTSGIYGTQYF	TGTGCCAGCACTAGCGGGATTTACGGTACGCAGTATTTT
TRBV5-5	TRBJ1-5	NA	NA	CASSLGWNSNQPQHF	TGTGCCAGCAGTCTCGGGTGGAATAGCAATCAGCCCCAGCATTTT
TRBV4-1	TRBJ2-7	TRBD2	NA	CASSQEVSGYEQYF	TGCGCCAGCAGCCAAGAGGTTAGCGGGTACGAGCAGTACTTC
TRBV19	TRBJ2-7	TRBD1	NA	CASSIGTGATYEQYF	TGTGCCAGTAGTATAGGCACAGGGGCGACCTACGAGCAGTACTTC
TRBV19	TRBJ2-7	TRBD1	NA	CASSLRGLEVNEQYF	TGTGCCAGTAGTCTCAGGGGGCTCGAGGTAAACGAGCAGTACTTC
TRBV27	TRBJ2-1	NA	once	CASSFWDTNNEQFF	TGTGCCAGCAGTTTCTGGGACACTAACAATGAGCAGTTCTTC
TRBV27	TRBJ1-1	NA	NA	CASSFGGRNTEAFF	TGTGCCAGCAGTTTCGGGGGGCGGAACACTGAAGCTTTCTTT
TRBV5-6	TRBJ2-5	NA	NA	CASSVLGGDGALETQYF	TGTGCCAGCAGCGTCCTCGGGGGCGATGGAGCATTGGAGACCCAGTACTTC